This T cell receptor (beta chain) derives from a study of neurological immune-mediated disorders. Overall study findings and caveats: The greatest TCR clonal expansion appeared in HTLV-1-associated myelopathy and the smallest, falling below healthy controls, in multiple sclerosis.

Synthesis of cDNA was accomplished via 5'RACE employing 10-nucleotide random UMIs. Via MiXCR, TCRdb re-called the 5' RACE reads, giving one row per CDR3 protein. The data contain about 18,000 distinct CDR3 sequences, about a quarter of them singletons. This clonotype was recorded at least ten times. Its antigen is not known. The CDR3 runs to 18 residues. CDR1 SNHLY and CDR2 FYNNEI come from the germline V gene. V was cut by 4 bases and J by 2 bases, with 24 bases left in between. The chain recombines TRBV2 with TRBJ2-7; D may be TRBD1 (6 bases). This clonotype originated in a man between 50 and 59 years old with HTLV-1-associated myelopathy (HAM/TSP). Sample: PBMCs. CDR3 residues: CASSARGGRDGMAYEQYF. CDR3 nucleotide sequence: TGTGCCAGCAGTGCCCGAGGGGGTCGGGACGGTATGGCCTACGAGCAGTACTTC.